This T cell receptor (beta chain) is drawn from a study of response to subunit inactivated influenza vaccine. A single record per CDR3 protein comes from TCRdb applying MiXCR to the RT-PCR reads. In the table there are around 250,000 distinct CDR3 sequences, 10% to 15% of which are singletons. CDR1 is SGHVS, CDR2 FQNEAQ, per germline. CDR3 length: 16 residues. The V gene lost 5 bases and the J gene lost 4 bases, with 19 bases spanning the gap. General study results and limits: Each seasonal flu vaccination may recruit only limited new T cells, authors suggested.

Turning to this clonotype: Antigen specificity is unknown. A read error is possible here, since a much larger clone lies one base away.

Specimen: non-naive T cells sorted from PBMCs, collected 14 to 15 days before vaccination. The sequence was collected from a man aged 50 to 59 who received an inactivated influenza vaccine. The V and J genes are TRBV7-8 and TRBJ2-3; the D gene is possibly TRBD1 (5 bases). The CDR3 reads CASSVGAATTSDTQYF. The CDR3 DNA reads as TGTGCCAGCAGCGTAGGGGCGGCAACGACCTCAGATACGCAGTATTTT.